This T cell receptor beta chain was sequenced in a study of shared clonotypes between healthy human individuals. Overall study: Two women and a few men aged 18 to 49 made up the donors.

CDR3 length: 14 amino acids. In germline, CDR1 is GTSNPN, CDR2 SVGIG (reference sequence). Between the trimmed V and J ends, which lost 4 bases and 4 bases, there was a span of 13 bases. A remark on this clone: Its specificity is unknown.

Study-wide points: Naive subsets generally had larger estimated richness than memory subsets. Generation probabilities were higher for clonotypes shared across all four sorted-subset donors than for unshared ones.

The protocol was immunoSEQ multiplex PCR, while the TCRdb copy is restricted to in-frame clones and leaves out a portion. The sample holds under 2.5 million clones, about nine tenths seen once. The chain uses TRBV30 and TRBJ2-2; possible D gene TRBD2, 5 bases. Sequenced sample: naive CD4+ T cells from PBMCs. Subset reported: CD45RA+ positively selected. The sequence was obtained from a man between 18 and 29 years old in good health. Some clones in this sample may be carry-over from other donors' samples. CDR3 sequence: CAWKRLAPTGELFF. The CDR3 region has the DNA TGTGCCTGGAAGCGGCTAGCCCCCACCGGGGAGCTGTTTTTT.